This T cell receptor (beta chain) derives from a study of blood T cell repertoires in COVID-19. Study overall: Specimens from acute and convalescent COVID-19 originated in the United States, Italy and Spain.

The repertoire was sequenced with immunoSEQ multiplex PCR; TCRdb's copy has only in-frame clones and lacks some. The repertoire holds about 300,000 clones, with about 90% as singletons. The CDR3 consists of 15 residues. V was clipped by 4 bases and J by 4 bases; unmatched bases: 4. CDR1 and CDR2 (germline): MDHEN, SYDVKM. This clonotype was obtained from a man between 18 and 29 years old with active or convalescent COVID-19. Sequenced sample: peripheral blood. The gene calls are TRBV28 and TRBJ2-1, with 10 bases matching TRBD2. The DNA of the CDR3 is TGTGCCAGCAGTTGGACTAGCGGACTTTACAATGAGCAGTTCTTC. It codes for CASSWTSGLYNEQFF.